Presented here are 4 T cell receptor beta chains from one specimen sequenced in a study of Ad26.COV2.S vaccination and SARS-CoV-2 variants. Assay: immunoSEQ multiplex PCR; the TCRdb copy retains only in-frame clones and omits some. The table records about 350,000 clones, around 90% of them present only once. This sample comprised peripheral blood, obtained after recovery from COVID-19. These TCRs come from a human donor who had recovered from COVID-19.

The chain uses TRBV5-6 and TRBJ2-1; no clear D. Germline V gene lookup returns CDR1 SGHDT and CDR2 YYEEEE. Trimming took 1 base from V and 2 from J, leaving 7 bases between them. There are 14 residues in the CDR3. In nucleotides, the CDR3 is TGTGCCAGCAGCTTGAGCCCGCCCTACAATGAGCAGTTCTTC. This translates into CASSLSPPYNEQFF.

This chain links TRBV5-4 with TRBJ2-5; 7 positions agree with TRBD2. The CDR3 covers 18 residues. CDR1 is SGHNT and CDR2 is YYREEE in the germline V gene (reference sequence). The V and J ends lost 0 bases and 0 bases, in that order; junction bases with no gene match: 11. This chain's CDR3 is CASSLDPWGGPYQETQYF. The CDR3 DNA reads as TGTGCCAGCAGCTTGGATCCTTGGGGGGGACCGTACCAAGAGACCCAGTACTTC.

The V call is TRBV4-2, the J call TRBJ2-2; D remains ambiguous. V lost 4 bases to trimming and J lost 0 bases, with 6 bases between them. CDR3 length: 14 residues. The germline V gene encodes CDR1 LGHNA and CDR2 YNFKEQ. The CDR3: CASSRRPNTGELFF. In nucleotides, the CDR3 is TGTGCCAGCAGCCGAAGACCGAACACCGGGGAGCTGTTTTTT.

The chain couples TRBV27 to TRBJ1-2; D unresolved. Per the germline V gene, CDR1 is MNHEY and CDR2 is SMNVEV (reference sequence). The germline V and J ends were trimmed by 5 bases and 3 bases, with 13 bases remaining between them. This CDR3 comprises 14 residues. The CDR3 bases are TGTGCCAGCAGTCCCTTAGTCGGGGACTATGGCTACACCTTC. The encoded protein is CASSPLVGDYGYTF.